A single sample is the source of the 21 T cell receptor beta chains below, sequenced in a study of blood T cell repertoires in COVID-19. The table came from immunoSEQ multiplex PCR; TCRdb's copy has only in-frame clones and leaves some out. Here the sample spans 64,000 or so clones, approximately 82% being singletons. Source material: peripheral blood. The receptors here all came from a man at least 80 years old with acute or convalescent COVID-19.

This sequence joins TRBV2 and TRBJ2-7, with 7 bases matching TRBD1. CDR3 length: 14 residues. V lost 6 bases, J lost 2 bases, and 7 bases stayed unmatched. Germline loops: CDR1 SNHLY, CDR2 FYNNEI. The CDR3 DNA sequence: TGTGCCAGCAGAACCCAGGGACAGACCTACGAGCAGTACTTC. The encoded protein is CASRTQGQTYEQYF.

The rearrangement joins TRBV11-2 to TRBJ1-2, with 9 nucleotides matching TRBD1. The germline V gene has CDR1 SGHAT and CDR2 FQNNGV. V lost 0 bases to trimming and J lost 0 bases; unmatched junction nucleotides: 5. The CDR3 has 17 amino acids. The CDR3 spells CASSLEGTGYTNYGYTF. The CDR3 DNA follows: TGTGCCAGCAGCTTAGAGGGGACAGGGTATACTAACTATGGCTACACCTTC.

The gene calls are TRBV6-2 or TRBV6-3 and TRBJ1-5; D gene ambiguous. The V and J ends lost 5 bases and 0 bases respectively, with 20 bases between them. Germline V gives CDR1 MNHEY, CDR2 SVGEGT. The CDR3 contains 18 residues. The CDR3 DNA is TGTGCCAGCAGTAATTTCCCTTCCATGGGCTATAGCAATCAGCCCCAGCATTTT. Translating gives CASSNFPSMGYSNQPQHF.

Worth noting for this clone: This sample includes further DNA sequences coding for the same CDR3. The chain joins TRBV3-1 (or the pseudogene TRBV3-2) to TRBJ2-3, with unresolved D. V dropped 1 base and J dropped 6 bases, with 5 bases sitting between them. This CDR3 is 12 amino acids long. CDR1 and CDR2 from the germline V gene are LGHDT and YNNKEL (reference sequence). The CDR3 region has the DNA TGTGCCAGCAGCCAAGTTGCGGATACGCAGTATTTT. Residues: CASSQVADTQYF.

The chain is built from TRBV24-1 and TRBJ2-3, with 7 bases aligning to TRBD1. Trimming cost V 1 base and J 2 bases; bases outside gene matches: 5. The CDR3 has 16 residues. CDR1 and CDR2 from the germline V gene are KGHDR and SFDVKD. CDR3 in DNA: TGTGCCACCAGTGATTTACGGGACAGTCACACAGATACGCAGTATTTT. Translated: CATSDLRDSHTDTQYF.

CDR3 sequence (DNA): TGCGCCAGCAGCCGACCACGCCGATCGGGGGGCAACACTGAAGCTTTCTTT. Encoded protein: CASSRPRRSGGNTEAFF. The rearrangement links TRBV4-1 to TRBJ1-1; D may be TRBD1 (6 bases). The germline V and J ends were trimmed by 4 bases and 2 bases, with 20 bases remaining between them. Germline CDR1 is MGHRA and CDR2 is YSYEKL. There are 17 residues in the CDR3.

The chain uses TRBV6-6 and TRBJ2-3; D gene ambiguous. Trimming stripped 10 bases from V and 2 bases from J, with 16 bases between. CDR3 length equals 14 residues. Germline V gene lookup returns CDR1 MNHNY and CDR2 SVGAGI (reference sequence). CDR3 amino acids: CATSTPPSTDTQYF. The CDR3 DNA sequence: TGTGCCACCTCGACTCCCCCCTCCACAGATACGCAGTATTTT.

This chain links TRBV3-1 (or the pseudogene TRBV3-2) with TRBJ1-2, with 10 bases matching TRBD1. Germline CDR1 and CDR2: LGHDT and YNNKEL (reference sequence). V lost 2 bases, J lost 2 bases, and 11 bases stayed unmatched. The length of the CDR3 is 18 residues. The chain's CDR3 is CASSQNTNEGQGNYGYTF. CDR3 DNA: TGTGCCAGCAGCCAAAATACCAATGAGGGACAGGGGAACTATGGCTACACCTTC.

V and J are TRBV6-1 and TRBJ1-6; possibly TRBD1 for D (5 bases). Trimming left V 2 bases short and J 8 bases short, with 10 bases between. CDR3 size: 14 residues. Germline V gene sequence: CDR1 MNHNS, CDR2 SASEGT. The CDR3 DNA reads TGTGCCAGCAGTGAATCAGGGAGGGATTCACCCCTCCACTTT. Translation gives CASSESGRDSPLHF.

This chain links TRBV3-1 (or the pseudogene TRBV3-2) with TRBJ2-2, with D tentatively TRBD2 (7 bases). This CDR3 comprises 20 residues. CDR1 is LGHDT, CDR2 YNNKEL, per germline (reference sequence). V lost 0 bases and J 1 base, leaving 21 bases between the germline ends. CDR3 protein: CASSQESLNPAGQNTGELFF. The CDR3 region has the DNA TGTGCCAGCAGCCAAGAGTCTCTGAATCCAGCGGGACAGAACACCGGGGAGCTGTTTTTT.

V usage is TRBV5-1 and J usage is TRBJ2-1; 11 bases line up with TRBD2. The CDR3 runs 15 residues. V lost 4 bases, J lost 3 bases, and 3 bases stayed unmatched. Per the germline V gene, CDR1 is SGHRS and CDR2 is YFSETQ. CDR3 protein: CASSTGTSGYNEQFF. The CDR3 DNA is TGCGCCAGCAGCACCGGGACTAGCGGCTACAATGAGCAGTTCTTC. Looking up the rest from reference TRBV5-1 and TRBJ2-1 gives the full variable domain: KAGVTQTPRYLIKTRGQQVTLSCSPISGHRSVSWYQQTPGQGLQFLFEYFSETQRNKGNFPGRFSGRQFSNSRSEMNVSTLELGDSALYLCASSTGTSGYNEQFFGPGTRLTVL.

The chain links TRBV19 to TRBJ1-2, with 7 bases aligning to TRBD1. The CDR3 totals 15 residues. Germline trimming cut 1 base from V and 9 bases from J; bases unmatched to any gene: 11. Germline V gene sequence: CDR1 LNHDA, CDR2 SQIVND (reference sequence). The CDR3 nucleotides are TGTGCCAGTAGTATAGTTGGGGACAGCCTCGGGAGCTACACCTTC. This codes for CASSIVGDSLGSYTF.

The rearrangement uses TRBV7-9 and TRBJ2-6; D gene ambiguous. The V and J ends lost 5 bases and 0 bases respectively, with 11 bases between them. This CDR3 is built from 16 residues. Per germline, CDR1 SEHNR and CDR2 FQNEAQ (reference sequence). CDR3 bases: TGTGCCAGCAGCGCGTTCGGGTCCTCTGGGGCCAACGTCCTGACTTTC. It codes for CASSAFGSSGANVLTF.

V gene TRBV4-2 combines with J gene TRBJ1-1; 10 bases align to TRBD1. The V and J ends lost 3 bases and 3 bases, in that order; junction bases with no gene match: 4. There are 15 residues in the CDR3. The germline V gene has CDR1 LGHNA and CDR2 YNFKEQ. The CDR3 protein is CASSHPGTGDTEAFF. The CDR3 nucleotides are TGTGCCAGCAGCCACCCCGGGACAGGGGACACTGAAGCTTTCTTT.

The CDR3 reads CASSARQRSGANVLTF. CDR3 DNA: TGTGCCAGCAGCGCCCGACAGCGCTCTGGGGCCAACGTCCTGACTTTC. The chain links TRBV11-2 to TRBJ2-6; possible D gene TRBD1, 5 bases. The CDR3 spans 16 residues. The V gene lost 5 bases and the J gene lost 0 bases, with 11 bases spanning the gap. Germline CDR1 and CDR2: SGHAT and FQNNGV.

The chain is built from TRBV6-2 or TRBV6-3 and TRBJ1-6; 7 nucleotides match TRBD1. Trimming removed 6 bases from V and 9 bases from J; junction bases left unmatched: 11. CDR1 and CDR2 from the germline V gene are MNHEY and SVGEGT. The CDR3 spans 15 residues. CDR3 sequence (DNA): TGTGCCAGCAGCGGAGGGGGCGCGAGGTCTTCACCCCTCCACTTT. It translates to CASSGGGARSSPLHF.

CDR3 sequence: CASSPWDRASNTEAFF. The CDR3 bases are TGTGCCAGCAGCCCCTGGGACAGGGCTTCGAACACTGAAGCTTTCTTT. The chain carries TRBV7-9 and TRBJ1-1, with 9 bases aligning to TRBD1. CDR1 and CDR2 (germline): SEHNR, FQNEAQ (reference sequence). The CDR3 totals 16 residues. V gave up 5 bases and J gave up 1 base; unmatched junction bases: 8.

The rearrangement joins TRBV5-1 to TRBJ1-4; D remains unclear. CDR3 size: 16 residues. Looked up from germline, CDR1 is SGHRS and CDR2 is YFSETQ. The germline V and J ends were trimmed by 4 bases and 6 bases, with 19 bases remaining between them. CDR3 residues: CASSPRASSLDEKLFF. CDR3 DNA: TGCGCCAGCAGCCCGAGGGCTTCCTCCTTGGATGAAAAACTGTTTTTT.

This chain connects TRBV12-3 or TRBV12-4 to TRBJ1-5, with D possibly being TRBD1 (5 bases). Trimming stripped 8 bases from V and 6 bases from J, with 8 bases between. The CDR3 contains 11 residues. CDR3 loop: CASGRGQPQHF. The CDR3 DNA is TGTGCCAGCGGGAGGGGTCAGCCCCAGCATTTT.

The CDR3 spells CASSPSIGQGARNEQFF. CDR3 sequence (DNA): TGTGCCAGCAGCCCCTCTATAGGACAGGGGGCGCGAAATGAGCAGTTCTTC. The genes are TRBV7-3 and TRBJ2-1, with TRBD1 identical over 11 bases. Germline-derived CDR1 and CDR2 are SGHTA and FQGTGA. Losses at the gene ends were 5 bases for V and 7 bases for J; bases not matched to a gene: 13. The CDR3 runs to 17 residues.

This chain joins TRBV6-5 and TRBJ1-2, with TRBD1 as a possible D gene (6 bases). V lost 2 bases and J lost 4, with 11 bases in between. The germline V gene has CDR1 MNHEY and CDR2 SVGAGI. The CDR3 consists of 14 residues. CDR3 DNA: TGTGCCAGCAGTTACGGGGGCCAACCCTATGGCTACACCTTC. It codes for CASSYGGQPYGYTF.